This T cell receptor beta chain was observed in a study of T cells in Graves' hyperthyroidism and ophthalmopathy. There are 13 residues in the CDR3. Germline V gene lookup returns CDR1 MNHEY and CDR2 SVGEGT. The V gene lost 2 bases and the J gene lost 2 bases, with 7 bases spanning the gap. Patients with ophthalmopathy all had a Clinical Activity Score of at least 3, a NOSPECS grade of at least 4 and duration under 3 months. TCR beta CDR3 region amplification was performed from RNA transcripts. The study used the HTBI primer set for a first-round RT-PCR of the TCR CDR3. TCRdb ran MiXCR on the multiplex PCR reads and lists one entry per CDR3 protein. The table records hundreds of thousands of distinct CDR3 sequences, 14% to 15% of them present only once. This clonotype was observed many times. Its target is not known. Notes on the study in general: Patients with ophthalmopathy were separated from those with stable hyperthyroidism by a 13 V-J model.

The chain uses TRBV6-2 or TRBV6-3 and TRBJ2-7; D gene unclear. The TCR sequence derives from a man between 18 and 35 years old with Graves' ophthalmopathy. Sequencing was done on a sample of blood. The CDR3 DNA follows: TGTGCCAGCAGTTACGGGATTACCTACGAGCAGTACTTC. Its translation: CASSYGITYEQYF.